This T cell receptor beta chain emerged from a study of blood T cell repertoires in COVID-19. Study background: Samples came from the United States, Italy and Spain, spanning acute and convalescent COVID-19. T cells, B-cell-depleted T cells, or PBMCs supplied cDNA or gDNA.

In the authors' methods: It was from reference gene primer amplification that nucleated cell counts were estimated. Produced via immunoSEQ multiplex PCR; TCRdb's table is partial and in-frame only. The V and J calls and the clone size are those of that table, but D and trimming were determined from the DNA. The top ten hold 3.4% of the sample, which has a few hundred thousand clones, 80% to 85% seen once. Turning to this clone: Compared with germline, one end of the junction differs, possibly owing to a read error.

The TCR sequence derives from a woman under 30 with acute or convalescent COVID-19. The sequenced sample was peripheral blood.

In nucleotides, the CDR3 is TGTGCCAGCAGCTTAGTTCTTGGGCGGGAGGGCCAAGCCGGGGAGCTGTTTTTC. Translated: CASSLVLGREGQAGELFF. The V and J genes are TRBV7-2 and TRBJ2-2; 9 bases match TRBD2. Germline lookup yields CDR1 SGHTA and CDR2 FQGNSA. This CDR3 is built from 18 residues.